Sequencing of this T cell receptor (beta chain) was carried out in a study of blood T cell repertoires in COVID-19. The germline V gene encodes CDR1 MNHEY and CDR2 SMNVEV (reference sequence). V lost 2 bases and J lost 2, with 17 bases in between. The CDR3 runs 17 residues. All enrollees were roughly 18 to 90 years old and from under 25 US areas. Donors were grouped by their self-reported clinical history. The study recruited exposed participants who had met a COVID-19 case within 2 weeks before entry. Authors' processing steps: Amplification of reference gene primers provided the estimated nucleated cell counts. Sequencing used immunoSEQ multiplex PCR; TCRdb keeps in-frame clones, though not all of them. That table is the source of V, J and clone size, and D and trimming were worked out from the DNA. The sample lists around 220,000 clones; 85% to 90% were seen once.

This TCR derives from a man under 40 who had been exposed to COVID-19. The J gene is TRBJ2-3, the V gene TRBV27; D gene unclear. Sequenced material: PBMCs or T cells enriched from blood (not recorded which). In DNA, the CDR3 is TGTGCCAGCAGTTTAGTCTTTATAGAGCCCCACACAGATACGCAGTATTTT. Amino acids: CASSLVFIEPHTDTQYF.